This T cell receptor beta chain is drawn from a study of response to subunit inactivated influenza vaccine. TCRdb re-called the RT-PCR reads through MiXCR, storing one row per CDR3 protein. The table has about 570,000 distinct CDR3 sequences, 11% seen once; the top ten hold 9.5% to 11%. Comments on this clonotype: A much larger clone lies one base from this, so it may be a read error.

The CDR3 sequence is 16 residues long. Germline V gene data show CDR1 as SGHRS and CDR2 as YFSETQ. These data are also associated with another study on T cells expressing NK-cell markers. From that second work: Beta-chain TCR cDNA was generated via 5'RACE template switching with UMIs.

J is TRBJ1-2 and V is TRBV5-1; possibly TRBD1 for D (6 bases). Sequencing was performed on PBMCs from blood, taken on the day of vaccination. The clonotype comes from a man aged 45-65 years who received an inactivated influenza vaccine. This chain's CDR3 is CASSDRDTLAKYGYTF. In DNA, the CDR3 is TGCGCCAGCAGCGACCGGGACACCCTAGCTAAGTATGGCTACACCTTC.